The table lists the clone carrying this TCR beta chain with a few counts. In the authors' methods: Estimation of nucleated cell counts relied on the amplification of reference gene primers. Generated by immunoSEQ multiplex PCR, the TCRdb table keeps only in-frame clones and is missing some. Clonal size and the V and J genes are those of that table, whereas D and trimming came from the DNA. The data contain about 170,000 clones, 84% of them seen just once; the ten biggest clones take up less than 3.5%. This sample is drawn from a study of blood T cell repertoires in COVID-19. Looking at the study overall: Acute and convalescent COVID-19 specimens originated in the United States, Italy and Spain. PBMCs, B-cell-depleted T cells, or T cells provided the cDNA or gDNA that made up the material.

The CDR3 extends over 14 amino acids. The V segment lost 3 bases and the J segment 5 bases; nucleotides outside the gene matches: 6. Per the germline V gene, CDR1 is KGHSH and CDR2 is LQKENI. The source of this sequence is a woman older than 75 with COVID-19, enrolled during active disease. The chain uses TRBV18 and TRBJ2-5; 7 bases line up with TRBD1. The sample taken for sequencing was peripheral blood. The CDR3 sequence: CASSPYSQGETQYF. CDR3 in DNA: TGTGCCAGCTCACCGTACTCACAGGGGGAGACCCAGTACTTC.